This T cell receptor beta chain was obtained from a study of long-term antiretroviral therapy in people with HIV. CDR1 is SGHTA, CDR2 FQGNSA, per germline. The CDR3 is 13 residues long. The V gene lost 3 bases and the J gene lost 0 bases, with 4 bases spanning the gap. Study-wide results and caveats: HIV repertoires spanned tighter CDR3 length ranges than controls did. Dominance of pre-ART expanded clones persisted, fluctuating and often declining after ART.

They ran version v3.0 of the immunoSEQ assay at survey level. Sequencing aimed at about 40,000-55,000 T-cell genomes per sample. Libraries were prepared by immunoSEQ multiplex PCR; TCRdb keeps only in-frame clonotypes and omits some of them. Here the sample spans approximately 12,000 clones, around 89% being singletons. Note on this clone: What it recognizes is unknown.

V is TRBV7-2 and J is TRBJ2-3; D call uncertain. The receptor's source is a woman between 40 and 50 years old with HIV. Sequenced material: unsorted PBMCs, taken 0.2 years before starting antiretroviral therapy. In nucleotides, the CDR3 is TGTGCCAGCAGCTTTGGGAGCACAGATACGCAGTATTTT. Translating it yields CASSFGSTDTQYF. The variable domain in full, with the rest retrieved from reference TRBV7-2 and TRBJ2-3, is GAGVSQSPSNKVTEKGKDVELRCDPISGHTALYWYRQSLGQGLEFLIYFQGNSAPDKSGLPSDRFSAERTGGSVSTLTIQRTQQEDSAVYLCASSFGSTDTQYFGPGTRLTVL.